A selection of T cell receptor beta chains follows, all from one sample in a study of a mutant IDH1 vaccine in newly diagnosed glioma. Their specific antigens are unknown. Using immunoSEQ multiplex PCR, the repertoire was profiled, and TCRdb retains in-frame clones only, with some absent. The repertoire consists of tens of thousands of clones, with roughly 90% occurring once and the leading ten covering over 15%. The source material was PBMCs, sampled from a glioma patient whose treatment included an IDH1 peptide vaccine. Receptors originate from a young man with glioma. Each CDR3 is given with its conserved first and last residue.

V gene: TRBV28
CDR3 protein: CASRPNGLAAYF

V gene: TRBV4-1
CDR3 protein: CASSRLLAGSYEQYF

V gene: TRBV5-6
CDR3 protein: CASSFYPRGGAEKLFF

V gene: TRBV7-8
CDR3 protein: CASRREVTGELFF

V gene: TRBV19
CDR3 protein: CASSISGGRYEQYF

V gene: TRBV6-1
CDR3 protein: CASSEALRVNTEAFF

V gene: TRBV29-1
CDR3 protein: CSVLGLGQAFF

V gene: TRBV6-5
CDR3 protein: CASSYSRGGMNTEAFF

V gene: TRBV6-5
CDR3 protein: CASGDSERAQPQHF

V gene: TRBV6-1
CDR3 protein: CASSARTLGTQYF

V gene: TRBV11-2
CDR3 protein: CASSPAYEQYF

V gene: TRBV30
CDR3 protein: CAWSVMRGLAAYGYTF

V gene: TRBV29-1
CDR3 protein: CSVGLGVNTEAFF

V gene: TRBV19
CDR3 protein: CASNPSVGGRTEAFF

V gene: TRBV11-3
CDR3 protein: CASSLGRDTQYF

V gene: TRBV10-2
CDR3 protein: CASSDSGKGYEQYF

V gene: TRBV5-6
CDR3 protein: CASSLIQGADGYTF

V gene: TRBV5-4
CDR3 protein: CASSLGRDYGYTF

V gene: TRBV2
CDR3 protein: CASSRDKNTEAFF

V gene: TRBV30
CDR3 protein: CAWSVGQSEAFF

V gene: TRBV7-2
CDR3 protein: CASNQGSRAEKLFF

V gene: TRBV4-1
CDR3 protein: CASSSQLGQRGYTF

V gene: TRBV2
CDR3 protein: CASSEGGGYGYTF

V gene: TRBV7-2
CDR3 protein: CASSLTGGITFQETQYF

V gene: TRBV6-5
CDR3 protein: CASSYSNRARSYEQYF

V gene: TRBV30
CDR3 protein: CAWSIGGQDYGYTF

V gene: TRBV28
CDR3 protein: CASSPRDRGRQAGQPQHF

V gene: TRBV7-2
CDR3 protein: CASSLAATGSGGYTF

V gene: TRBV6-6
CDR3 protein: CASRALTGNTEAFF

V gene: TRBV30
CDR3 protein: CARGGSVDTQYF

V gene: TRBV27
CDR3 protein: CASRTEGRVNSPLHF

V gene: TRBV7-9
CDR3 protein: CASSPTYRGNTIYF

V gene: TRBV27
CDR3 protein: CASSLSTGDCTGTKNEQFF

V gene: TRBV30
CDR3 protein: CAWSAPPGQGGGNQPQHF

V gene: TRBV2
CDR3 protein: CASTPGAGHANQPQHF

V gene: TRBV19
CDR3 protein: CASSHEGGFGQPQHF

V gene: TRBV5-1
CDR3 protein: CASSLVLAATGELFF

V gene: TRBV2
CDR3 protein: CASSLLSGTTDTQYF

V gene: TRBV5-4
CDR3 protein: CASSSAGAVYGYTF